This TCR beta chain stems from a study of human T cells and chemical hapten exposure (dated by TCRdb to the early 2020s). The study in broad terms: For sensitization, 2% DPC in acetone was applied to a roughly 2 cm by roughly 2 cm area of upper inner arm skin. Patch testing was performed on the upper back with Finn chambers containing 0.01% DPC, and the patch tests were scored after 6 days according to International Contact Dermatitis Research Group standards. Throughout the study period of about 25 weeks, patients also received therapeutic DPC doses to the scalp every week. Nearly 30 alopecia patients gave blood for TCR sequencing at one to four time points (pre-sensitization, 2, 6 and 24 weeks). Peripheral blood TCR repertoire changes were tracked in vivo in alopecia patients during primary and secondary sensitization to the hapten diphenylcyclopropenone (DPC). The libraries were sequenced as a pool, and the TCR yield per sample differed mostly because of small variations in library volumes within the pool. Blood samples were taken from patients before sensitization (week 0) and then at 2, 6 and about 24 weeks after DPC sensitization. Alopecia areata with under or over 50% scalp involvement, alopecia totalis and alopecia universalis were represented in the patient cohort, which was mostly female.

Library creation used RACE. Sequencing used a NextSeq 500. During library preparation, unique molecular identifiers were attached to individual cDNA molecules so that TCRs could be counted quantitatively and reproducibly. Each blood RNA sample was used to sequence both TCR alpha and TCR beta chains. In the source study's methods: A median of roughly 98,000 TCRs per sample was observed, with a range of about 23,224 to 690,600. V, J and CDR3 annotation of the TCR reads was performed with the Decombinator software suite. For PS versus PT1 abundance plots, all samples were subsampled to the same number of TCRs (28,000). TCRs were defined as expanded if absent before sensitization and observed at least eight times at the 2-week time point. Starting from the raw public reads, TCRdb applied fastp trimming at Q25, assembled clones with MiXCR and retained in-frame beta chains. Each CDR3 protein appears once, grouped with its most common genes and DNA. TCRdb's processing, not the authors' own work, is the source of the V and J calls. The sample profile shows roughly 100,000 distinct CDR3 sequences; about a tenth of them were found once. The leading ten clones occupy approximately 3.1% of the sample.

The germline V gene encodes CDR1 DFQATT and CDR2 SNEGSKA (reference sequence). The CDR3 goes from the cysteine to the phenylalanine over 15 residues. The entry retains the CDR3 DNA only, 45 bases that are in frame from base 1. The germline V and J ends show losses of 5 bases and 5 bases respectively, and no gene match explains 9 bases of the junction. Overall study outcomes, separate from this receptor: Repeated subsampling changed both the strength of the expansion versus patch-test correlation and the threshold at which that correlation became significant. Expanded TCRs formed significantly more large CDR3 similarity clusters than pre-sensitization or healthy control sets, consistent with antigen-driven responses. All patients had alopecia, a presumed autoimmune disease, so their immune response might differ from that of healthy individuals. The number of PT1 expanded TCRs positively correlated with patch test score, significant at thresholds 8, 16 and 32 but not 4. The number of TCRs above 1 in 1000 frequency did not change with DPC sensitization; there was no evidence of global repertoire structure alterations.

Only a few counts were recorded for this clonotype. This clone's antigen is unknown. Base-call qualities are not available, and no considerably larger clone is one nucleotide away. According to the study, the label for this sample's time point signals: pre-sensitization, week 0. The sample's treatment or condition label is to be understood as: therapeutic diphenylcyclopropenone sensitization with weekly scalp DPC. At every patch-test visit, the blood draw took place before the patch test was put on. To be eligible, patients had to be aged 18 to 70, diagnosed with alopecia and judged suitable for DPC therapy, while pregnant patients were excluded. Unfractionated whole blood was collected in Tempus Blood RNA tubes, and total RNA was extracted from that blood.

This receptor was taken from a woman in her sixties or seventies with alopecia areata. Some clones in this sample may be carry-over from other donors' samples. The V and J genes are TRBV20-1 and TRBJ2-5; 12 of the junction bases match TRBD1. This specimen was whole blood, taken in connection with sensitization to the hapten diphenylcyclopropenone (DPC). The CDR3 has the sequence CSAGRDRGPRETQYF. The bases read TGCAGTGCTGGGCGGGACAGGGGGCCTCGGGAGACCCAGTACTTC.